A selection of T cell receptor beta chains follows, all from one sample in a study of T-cell reconstitution after alpha-beta-depleted transplantation in children. TCRdb re-analysed the PCR reads in MiXCR, keeping a single row per CDR3 protein. This repertoire shows about 340,000 distinct CDR3 sequences, approximately 10% found once; its top ten account for approximately 2.3%. The specimen comprised PBMCs from the stem cell graft donor, sampled from the stem cell graft. The receptors originated from a human donor who donated a stem cell graft to a child with acute lymphoblastic leukemia. Each CDR3 is given with its conserved first and last residue. A D gene is named only where the DNA matches it firmly. Some rows mark clone size as missing; the rest say once, few, many or name a class of expanded clone.

V gene: TRBV7-3; J gene: TRBJ1-1; D gene: -; clone size: -; CDR3 protein: CASSPYQGSEAFF; CDR3 DNA: TGTGCCAGCAGCCCATACCAGGGGTCTGAAGCTTTCTTT
V gene: TRBV7-8; J gene: TRBJ2-1; D gene: -; clone size: many; CDR3 protein: CASSSYRVSSYNEQFF; CDR3 DNA: TGTGCCAGCAGCTCGTACAGGGTCAGCTCCTACAATGAGCAGTTCTTC
V gene: TRBV28; J gene: TRBJ2-1; D gene: -; clone size: few; CDR3 protein: CASRVDLASYNEQFF; CDR3 DNA: TGTGCCAGCAGGGTGGATCTGGCCTCCTACAATGAGCAGTTCTTC
V gene: TRBV6-5; J gene: TRBJ2-7; D gene: -; clone size: -; CDR3 protein: CASNRDGVRGQYF; CDR3 DNA: TGTGCCAGCAACAGGGATGGGGTGCGGGGGCAGTACTTC
V gene: TRBV29-1; J gene: TRBJ2-3; D gene: -; clone size: few; CDR3 protein: CSAGTDTQYF; CDR3 DNA: TGCAGCGCCGGCACAGATACGCAGTATTTT
V gene: TRBV27; J gene: TRBJ1-5; D gene: TRBD1; clone size: few; CDR3 protein: CASRDRGRQPQHF; CDR3 DNA: TGTGCCAGCAGAGACAGGGGTCGACAGCCCCAGCATTTT
V gene: TRBV7-3; J gene: TRBJ2-3; D gene: TRBD2; clone size: -; CDR3 protein: CASSQIASGTQADTQYF; CDR3 DNA: TGTGCCAGCAGCCAAATCGCTAGCGGGACGCAGGCGGATACGCAGTATTTT
V gene: TRBV5-6; J gene: TRBJ2-1; D gene: TRBD1; clone size: few; CDR3 protein: CASRGTGVYNEQFF; CDR3 DNA: TGTGCCAGCAGAGGGACAGGGGTTTACAATGAGCAGTTCTTC
V gene: TRBV6-1; J gene: TRBJ2-7; D gene: -; clone size: -; CDR3 protein: CATFSRSSYEQYF; CDR3 DNA: TGTGCCACCTTCAGTAGAAGCTCCTACGAGCAGTACTTC
V gene: TRBV20-1; J gene: TRBJ2-1; D gene: -; clone size: -; CDR3 protein: CSARDGAEATNEQFF; CDR3 DNA: TGCAGTGCTAGAGATGGGGCGGAAGCAACTAATGAGCAGTTCTTC
V gene: TRBV2; J gene: TRBJ1-5; D gene: -; clone size: many; CDR3 protein: CASSEALLSNQPQHF; CDR3 DNA: TGTGCCAGCAGTGAAGCCCTACTTAGCAATCAGCCCCAGCATTTT
V gene: TRBV7-9; J gene: TRBJ2-2; D gene: TRBD1; clone size: -; CDR3 protein: CASSWTGPGTGELFF; CDR3 DNA: TGTGCCAGCAGCTGGACAGGTCCGGGCACCGGGGAGCTGTTTTTT
V gene: TRBV4-2; J gene: TRBJ2-7; D gene: TRBD2; clone size: -; CDR3 protein: CASSPGTRLYEQYF; CDR3 DNA: TGTGCCAGCAGCCCAGGGACTAGACTCTACGAGCAGTACTTC
V gene: TRBV12-3/TRBV12-4; J gene: TRBJ2-3; D gene: -; clone size: -; CDR3 protein: CASRGVDTDTQYF; CDR3 DNA: TGTGCCAGCAGGGGCGTGGACACAGATACGCAGTATTTT
V gene: TRBV28; J gene: TRBJ2-5; D gene: -; clone size: many; CDR3 protein: CASSLGRWGEETQYF; CDR3 DNA: TGTGCCAGCAGTTTAGGACGATGGGGAGAAGAGACCCAGTACTTC
V gene: TRBV7-2; J gene: TRBJ2-2; D gene: -; clone size: few; CDR3 protein: CASSLGPPSPWFTGELFF; CDR3 DNA: TGTGCCAGCAGCTTAGGGCCCCCTAGCCCTTGGTTTACCGGGGAGCTGTTTTTT
V gene: TRBV28; J gene: TRBJ2-7; D gene: -; clone size: many; CDR3 protein: CASTTSLSWYEQYF; CDR3 DNA: TGTGCCAGCACTACCTCGCTATCCTGGTACGAGCAGTACTTC
V gene: TRBV12-3/TRBV12-4; J gene: TRBJ1-2; D gene: -; clone size: -; CDR3 protein: CASRQIGYTF; CDR3 DNA: TGTGCCAGCAGGCAAATTGGCTACACCTTC
V gene: TRBV4-3; J gene: TRBJ2-5; D gene: -; clone size: few; CDR3 protein: CASSHLLEETQYF; CDR3 DNA: TGCGCCAGCAGCCATTTACTAGAGGAGACCCAGTACTTC
V gene: TRBV7-9; J gene: TRBJ2-2; D gene: TRBD1; clone size: -; CDR3 protein: CAFDRGGRAGELFF; CDR3 DNA: TGTGCCTTCGACAGGGGAGGCAGGGCCGGGGAGCTGTTTTTT
V gene: TRBV11-2; J gene: TRBJ2-3; D gene: -; clone size: -; CDR3 protein: CASSLFQSGNRADTQYF; CDR3 DNA: TGTGCCAGCAGCTTGTTCCAGTCGGGAAATCGAGCAGATACGCAGTATTTT
V gene: TRBV15; J gene: TRBJ2-3; D gene: -; clone size: few; CDR3 protein: CATSRSTDTQYF; CDR3 DNA: TGTGCCACCAGCCGATCGACAGATACGCAGTATTTT
V gene: TRBV28; J gene: TRBJ2-4; D gene: -; clone size: few; CDR3 protein: CASSTRDNLAKNIQYF; CDR3 DNA: TGTGCCAGCAGTACCCGGGACAACTTAGCCAAAAACATTCAGTACTTC
V gene: TRBV6-6; J gene: TRBJ2-1; D gene: TRBD2; clone size: few; CDR3 protein: CASSPGRASEQFF; CDR3 DNA: TGTGCCAGCAGCCCCGGGAGGGCCAGCGAGCAGTTCTTC
V gene: TRBV14; J gene: TRBJ2-2; D gene: -; clone size: -; CDR3 protein: CASSQEVFDTGELFF; CDR3 DNA: TGTGCCAGCAGCCAAGAAGTATTCGACACCGGGGAGCTGTTTTTT
V gene: TRBV7-2; J gene: TRBJ2-5; D gene: -; clone size: few; CDR3 protein: CASSKGGGGETQYF; CDR3 DNA: TGTGCCAGCAGCAAAGGCGGGGGCGGGGAGACCCAGTACTTC
V gene: TRBV12-3/TRBV12-4; J gene: TRBJ2-2; D gene: TRBD1; clone size: -; CDR3 protein: CASSSRDSITGELFF; CDR3 DNA: TGTGCCAGCAGTTCCCGGGACAGCATCACCGGGGAGCTGTTTTTT
V gene: TRBV5-1; J gene: TRBJ2-2; D gene: -; clone size: -; CDR3 protein: CASPRDLNTGELFF; CDR3 DNA: TGCGCCAGCCCGAGGGACTTAAACACCGGGGAGCTGTTTTTT
V gene: TRBV6-1; J gene: TRBJ2-5; D gene: -; clone size: -; CDR3 protein: CAAWSGPGVKAETQYF; CDR3 DNA: TGTGCCGCCTGGTCGGGTCCCGGGGTTAAGGCAGAGACCCAGTACTTC